These 22 T cell receptor beta chains were sequenced from one sample in a study of CD8 T cells in ankylosing spondylitis. TCRdb analysed the 5' RACE reads with MiXCR anew, one entry per CDR3 protein. This table holds 250,000 or so distinct CDR3 sequences, roughly a quarter found once. The specimen sequenced was blood, either unsorted or a sorted T cell fraction (not recorded which). These receptors all stem from a male donor with ankylosing spondylitis or in good health (not recorded which).

This clonotype was recorded many times. The V and J genes are TRBV7-9 and TRBJ2-2, with TRBD1 matching 8 bases. V lost 5 bases and J lost 3; bases outside the gene matches: 11. CDR1 is SEHNR and CDR2 is FQNEAQ in the germline V gene (reference sequence). The CDR3 totals 17 residues. The CDR3: CASSPPLRQGYTGELFF. The CDR3 DNA follows: TGTGCCAGCAGCCCTCCGTTGAGACAGGGGTACACCGGGGAGCTGTTTTTT.

The sample holds a few counts of this clonotype. The chain uses TRBV13 and TRBJ2-7; D may be TRBD2 (5 bases). Trimming took off 5 bases at V and 6 bases at J, with 17 bases between the two ends. The CDR3 runs to 14 residues. Germline assignment: CDR1 PRHDT and CDR2 FYEKMQ (reference sequence). CDR3 nucleotide sequence: TGTGCCAGCAGCCACGTTAAAGGCCGGGGCGAGCAGTACTTC. It yields the protein CASSHVKGRGEQYF.

The V gene is TRBV10-3, the J gene TRBJ2-1; D is uncertain. The CDR3 has 11 residues. The V end was cut by 8 bases, the J end by 6 bases, with 8 bases between. Germline-derived CDR1 and CDR2 are ENHRY and SYGVKD. DNA of the CDR3: TGTGCCATCTCTTCAGCCAATGAGCAGTTCTTC. It specifies CAISSANEQFF.

The rearrangement joins TRBV2 to TRBJ2-3; D is perhaps TRBD2 (6 bases). The V end lost 10 bases, the J end lost 2 bases, and 13 bases lay between the germline ends. Germline V lookup: CDR1 SNHLY, CDR2 FYNNEI. The CDR3 is 13 amino acids. As DNA, the CDR3 is TGTGCCATTTGGGGGGTATCCACAGATACGCAGTATTTT. It is translated as CAIWGVSTDTQYF.

This clonotype has a count of ten or more. This rearrangement joins TRBV5-5 to TRBJ1-1, with D perhaps matching TRBD1 (6 bases). Per the germline V gene, CDR1 is SGHKS and CDR2 is YYEKEE (reference sequence). Trimming pared 4 bases from V and 4 bases from J, leaving 11 bases between. The CDR3 length is 13 residues. As DNA, the CDR3 is TGTGCCAGCAGCGCAACAGGGACCACTGAAGCTTTCTTT. It specifies CASSATGTTEAFF.

This clonotype has a count of ten or more. The V gene is TRBV12-3 or TRBV12-4, the J gene TRBJ2-7; the match to TRBD2 covers 9 bases. This CDR3 comprises 16 residues. After removal of 5 bases from V and 0 bases from J, the junction contained 8 bases not matched to a gene. CDR3 sequence: CASSRLAGSISYEQYF. CDR3 nucleotides: TGTGCCAGCAGTCGTCTAGCGGGGTCAATCTCCTACGAGCAGTACTTC.

This chain connects TRBV10-1 to TRBJ2-5; 9 bases fit TRBD2. The CDR3 runs 15 residues. Germline V lookup: CDR1 WNHNN, CDR2 SYGVQD (reference sequence). The V segment lost 2 bases and the J segment 4 bases; nucleotides outside the gene matches: 5. The CDR3 nucleotides read TGCGCCAGCAGTGAGGGCGGGGGGGCCGTAGAGACCCAGTACTTC. Its protein is CASSEGGGAVETQYF.

This clonotype was seen ten or more times. V usage is TRBV12-3 or TRBV12-4 and J usage is TRBJ1-1, with D uncertain. CDR3 length: 13 residues. Trimming cost V 5 bases and J 5 bases, with 12 bases left between them. This chain's CDR3 is CASSRAPGTEAFF. The CDR3 coding sequence is TGTGCCAGCAGTAGGGCCCCGGGGACTGAAGCTTTCTTT.

Ten or more counts support this clonotype. The rearrangement joins TRBV6-1 to TRBJ2-6, with TRBD1 matching 7 bases. The CDR3 has 17 amino acids. Germline V lookup: CDR1 MNHNS, CDR2 SASEGT. V was clipped by 7 bases and J by 2 bases; unmatched bases: 11. The CDR3 loop reads CASTLGQNRPGANVLTF. CDR3 bases: TGTGCCAGCACTCTGGGACAGAATAGACCTGGGGCCAACGTCCTGACTTTC.

This clonotype was seen a handful of times. This sequence joins TRBV15 and TRBJ2-4; D remains ambiguous. The CDR3 contains 13 residues. V lost 3 bases to trimming and J lost 8 bases, with 11 bases between them. Germline V lookup: CDR1 LNHNV, CDR2 YYDKDF (reference sequence). CDR3 in amino acids: CATSSWPPDIQYF. DNA for the CDR3: TGTGCCACCAGCAGCTGGCCCCCCGACATTCAGTACTTC. Variable domain in full (rest from reference TRBV15 and TRBJ2-4): DAMVIQNPRYQVTQFGKPVTLSCSQTLNHNVMYWYQQKSSQAPKLLFHYYDKDFNNEADTPDNFQSRRPNTSFCFLDIRSPGLGDTAMYLCATSSWPPDIQYFGAGTRLSVL.

This clonotype was seen just once. The J gene is TRBJ2-7, the V gene TRBV5-1; no firm D call. Germline V lookup: CDR1 SGHRS, CDR2 YFSETQ. CDR3 size: 13 residues. V lost 2 bases and J 6 bases, leaving 12 bases between the germline ends. The CDR3 sequence: CASSFEWRAEQYF. Here the CDR3 DNA reads TGCGCCAGCAGCTTTGAATGGAGAGCCGAGCAGTACTTC.

The chain has TRBV7-9 and TRBJ2-5; D gene uncertain. V lost 5 bases, J lost 0 bases, and 10 bases lay in between. Per the germline V gene, CDR1 is SEHNR and CDR2 is FQNEAQ (reference sequence). This CDR3 region has 14 residues. This chain's CDR3 is CASSASFYQETQYF. For the CDR3, the DNA is TGTGCCAGCAGCGCCTCATTCTACCAAGAGACCCAGTACTTC.

This clonotype was seen ten or more times. The rearrangement links TRBV20-1 to TRBJ2-5; 8 positions match TRBD1. Germline CDR1 is DFQATT and CDR2 is SNEGSKA (reference sequence). V lost 5 bases to trimming and J lost 4 bases; unmatched junction nucleotides: 9. The CDR3 covers 14 residues. CDR3: CSAATGVMPETQYF. The CDR3 DNA sequence: TGCAGTGCTGCGACAGGGGTAATGCCAGAGACCCAGTACTTC.

The V call is TRBV5-6, the J call TRBJ2-7; TRBD2 aligns across 8 bases. Losses at the gene ends were 2 bases for V and 6 bases for J; bases not matched to a gene: 7. The germline gives CDR1 SGHDT, CDR2 YYEEEE. The CDR3 length is 14 residues. The CDR3, as DNA: TGTGCCAGCAGCTTACGGGGCGGGGGGCTCGAGCAGTACTTC. Protein sequence: CASSLRGGGLEQYF.

The sample holds many counts of this clonotype. The chain has TRBV20-1 and TRBJ1-1; D is uncertain. Germline V gives CDR1 DFQATT, CDR2 SNEGSKA (reference sequence). V was cut by 3 bases and J by 3 bases, with 8 bases left in between. CDR3 length equals 12 residues. The CDR3 DNA reads TGCAGTGCTAGTCGACGGGACACTGAAGCTTTCTTT. Translated, it gives CSASRRDTEAFF.

A remark on this clonotype: A much larger clone lies a single base off, so this may be a read error. The chain carries TRBV12-3 or TRBV12-4 and TRBJ1-2; D gene ambiguous. CDR3 size: 14 residues. CDR3 sequence (DNA): TGTGCCAGAAGTTTATACGGAGACGACCAGGGCTACACCTTC. Amino acids: CARSLYGDDQGYTF.

This clonotype was counted at least ten times. As DNA, the CDR3 is TGTGCCATCACCCCGGGACTAGCGGGGCCTAACACCGGGGAGCTGTTTTTT. It is translated as CAITPGLAGPNTGELFF. This chain uses TRBV10-3 with TRBJ2-2; 13 positions agree with TRBD2. J lost 2 bases, V lost 7 bases, and 7 bases had no gene match. The CDR3 runs to 17 residues. CDR1 is ENHRY and CDR2 is SYGVKD in the germline V gene.

The V and J genes are TRBV12-3 or TRBV12-4 and TRBJ2-3, with a possible D match to TRBD1 (5 bases). V was pared by 6 bases and J by 0 bases, with 10 bases between. The CDR3 contains 14 residues. The CDR3 region is CASSSGYSTDTQYF. DNA of the CDR3: TGTGCCAGCAGCTCAGGGTATAGCACAGATACGCAGTATTTT.

This clonotype was picked up many times. The chain has TRBV3-1 and TRBJ2-3; 7 bases map to TRBD2. The CDR3 spans 14 residues. V shed 4 bases and J 2 bases; nucleotides not matched to a gene: 3. Germline CDR1 is LGHDT and CDR2 is YNNKEL (reference sequence). CDR3 nucleotide sequence: TGTGCCAGCAGCCCGGGGAGGGCCACAGATACGCAGTATTTT. Amino acids: CASSPGRATDTQYF.

Ten or more counts support this clonotype. The chain recombines TRBV5-1 with TRBJ2-1; D may match TRBD1 or TRBD2 (5 bases each). Germline-derived CDR1 and CDR2 are SGHRS and YFSETQ. V was trimmed by 5 bases and J by 4 bases, leaving 7 bases between them. The CDR3 extends over 12 amino acids. The CDR3 sequence: CASSGTYNEQFF. The CDR3 DNA is TGCGCCAGCAGTGGGACGTACAATGAGCAGTTCTTC.

The chain employs TRBV12-3 or TRBV12-4 and TRBJ2-7; D not resolved. Between the trimmed V and J ends, which lost 2 bases and 3 bases, there was a span of 11 bases. The CDR3 is 14 residues long. The CDR3 region has the DNA TGTGCCAGCAGTTTATTTACGGGTAACTACGAGCAGTACTTC. It yields the protein CASSLFTGNYEQYF.

This clonotype has ten or more counts. The V gene is TRBV20-1, the J gene TRBJ2-7, with D possibly matching TRBD2 (6 bases). V lost 5 bases to trimming and J lost 3 bases, with 11 bases between them. Per the germline V gene, CDR1 is DFQATT and CDR2 is SNEGSKA (reference sequence). The CDR3 is 12 residues long. The CDR3 here is CSAQWGLYEQYF. The CDR3 DNA is TGCAGTGCTCAATGGGGACTCTACGAGCAGTACTTC.